Below, 17 T cell receptor beta chains from the same sample are listed, as sequenced in a study of cytomegalovirus exposure and HLA in healthy donors. With 60 Vbeta and 13 Jbeta primers, the PCR was carried out. The protocol was immunoSEQ multiplex PCR, while the TCRdb copy is restricted to in-frame clones and leaves out a portion. The profile covers 100,000 to 150,000 clones, with more than 65% appearing a single time and 3% taken by the ten largest. The sequenced sample consisted of PBMCs. The receptors were gathered from a woman aged 18-29 years in good health and CMV-seropositive.

The V call is TRBV5-1, the J call TRBJ1-3, with D tentatively TRBD1 (6 bases). There are 15 residues in the CDR3. V was shortened by 2 bases and J by 3 bases, with 12 bases between the two germline ends. Looked up from germline, CDR1 is SGHRS and CDR2 is YFSETQ. The DNA of the CDR3 is TGCGCCAGCAGCTTAACTGGGGGCGGTGGAAACACCATATATTTT. Translated, it gives CASSLTGGGGNTIYF.

The CDR3 spells CASRLGGGYTF. CDR3 coding DNA: TGTGCCAGCAGATTAGGGGGTGGCTACACCTTC. The V gene is TRBV2, the J gene TRBJ1-2; a weak D match, TRBD1 (6 bases). Germline lookup yields CDR1 SNHLY and CDR2 FYNNEI. Deletions cut 6 bases from V and 7 bases from J, with 9 bases between. The CDR3 is 11 residues long. The variable domain in full, with the rest retrieved from reference TRBV2 and TRBJ1-2, is EPEVTQTPSHQVTQMGQEVILRCVPISNHLYFYWYRQILGQKVEFLVSFYNNEISEKSEIFDDQFSVERPDGSNFTLKIRSTKLEDSAMYFCASRLGGGYTFGSGTRLTVV.

The CDR3 loop is CASSLRQVRTEQFF. The CDR3, as DNA: TGTGCCAGCAGTTTACGACAGGTGAGGACTGAGCAGTTCTTC. The chain links TRBV6-6 to TRBJ2-1, with D possibly matching TRBD1 (6 bases). There are 14 residues in the CDR3. Looked up from germline, CDR1 is MNHNY and CDR2 is SVGAGI (reference sequence). V dropped 4 bases and J dropped 9 bases, with 16 bases sitting between them.

This chain uses TRBV10-3 with TRBJ2-2, with 9 bases fitting TRBD1. Germline V gene lookup returns CDR1 ENHRY and CDR2 SYGVKD. J gave up 2 bases and V 5 bases, and 0 bases lay outside the gene matches. The CDR3 is 14 amino acids. Here the CDR3 reads CAISTGGNTGELFF. The DNA for the CDR3 is TGTGCCATCAGTACAGGGGGCAACACCGGGGAGCTGTTTTTT.

CDR3 sequence reads: CASSLGQAGGELFF. CDR3 in DNA: TGTGCCAGCTCACTCGGACAGGCTGGCGGGGAGCTGTTTTTT. The chain joins TRBV18 to TRBJ2-2; the match to TRBD1 covers 7 bases. V was pared by 4 bases and J by 7 bases, with 6 bases of the junction left unmatched. This CDR3 is 14 amino acids long. Germline loops: CDR1 KGHSH, CDR2 LQKENI.

This chain links TRBV25-1 with TRBJ2-2; 8 bases are a match to TRBD2. The CDR3 contains 16 residues. Losses at the gene ends were 4 bases for V and 4 bases for J; bases not matched to a gene: 8. CDR1 and CDR2 (germline): MGHDK, SYGVNS. CDR3 loop: CASSGPGGASTGELFF. The CDR3 DNA is TGTGCCAGCAGTGGCCCCGGGGGGGCGAGCACCGGGGAGCTGTTTTTT.

The V gene is TRBV14, the J gene TRBJ2-3; TRBD2 matches at 16 bases. The CDR3 covers 16 residues. Unmatched junction bases numbered 5, after V lost 2 bases and J lost 9 bases. The germline V gene has CDR1 SGHDN and CDR2 FVKESK. CDR3 DNA sequence: TGTGCCAGCAGCCAAAAGGGACTAGCGGGGGGGCGCACGCAGTATTTT. Encoded protein: CASSQKGLAGGRTQYF.

The chain joins TRBV7-6 to TRBJ2-7; unclear D gene. This CDR3 has 11 residues. The V gene lost 4 bases and the J gene lost 6 bases, with 7 bases spanning the gap. CDR1 is SGHVS and CDR2 is FNYEAQ in the germline V gene. In DNA, the CDR3 is TGTGCCAGCAGCTCCTTCCGCGAGCAGTACTTC. This codes for CASSSFREQYF.

J is TRBJ1-2 and V is TRBV5-6, with D unresolved. There are 13 residues in the CDR3. CDR1 and CDR2 from the germline V gene are SGHDT and YYEEEE. V dropped 0 bases and J dropped 3 bases, with 6 bases sitting between them. DNA of the CDR3: TGTGCCAGCAGCTTGGGCGGAGACTATGGCTACACCTTC. Translation gives CASSLGGDYGYTF.

This chain uses TRBV5-4 with TRBJ1-1; TRBD1 might be the D (5 bases). The CDR3 runs to 14 residues. Trimming left V 1 base short and J 4 bases short, with 11 bases between. Germline CDR1 reads SGHNT; CDR2 reads YYREEE (reference sequence). The CDR3 is CASSLQGRSTEAFF. CDR3 DNA sequence: TGTGCCAGCAGCTTGCAGGGAAGGTCCACTGAAGCTTTCTTT.

The chain combines TRBV5-5 with TRBJ1-4, with D possibly being TRBD1 (5 bases). V was pared by 4 bases and J by 2 bases, with 18 bases between. The CDR3 loop spans 17 amino acids. The germline V gene encodes CDR1 SGHKS and CDR2 YYEKEE (reference sequence). The CDR3 spells CASSRRDSVSTNEKLFF. CDR3 DNA: TGTGCCAGCAGCCGCCGGGACTCGGTATCGACTAATGAAAAACTGTTTTTT.

The chain has TRBV10-2 and TRBJ2-3; 10 nucleotides agree with TRBD2. The V segment lost 4 bases and the J segment 8 bases; nucleotides outside the gene matches: 6. The CDR3 runs to 14 residues. Germline CDR1 reads WSHSY; CDR2 reads SAAADI. CDR3 in amino acids: CASSGVAGGGTQYF. CDR3 nucleotide sequence: TGCGCCAGCAGTGGGGTAGCGGGGGGCGGTACGCAGTATTTT.

This clone showed up just a few times. CDR3 in amino acids: CASSQERGGPSMDGYTF. CDR3 sequence (DNA): TGCGCCAGCAGCCAAGAACGGGGAGGCCCCTCAATGGATGGCTACACCTTC. The V gene is TRBV4-1, the J gene TRBJ1-2, with unresolved D. CDR3 length: 17 residues. V was clipped by 0 bases and J by 6 bases, with 20 bases between them. The germline CDR1 and CDR2 sequences are MGHRA and YSYEKL.

V is TRBV5-4 and J is TRBJ2-3; no definite D call. This CDR3 has 14 residues. Germline V lookup: CDR1 SGHNT, CDR2 YYREEE (reference sequence). V shed 0 bases and J shed 3 bases, with 8 bases lying between them. CDR3 bases: TGTGCCAGCAGCTTGGGTGCACAAACAGATACGCAGTATTTT. This translates into CASSLGAQTDTQYF. The whole variable domain, remainder taken from reference TRBV5-4 and TRBJ2-3, is ETGVTQSPTHLIKTRGQQVTLRCSSQSGHNTVSWYQQALGQGPQFIFQYYREEENGRGNFPPRFSGLQFPNYSSELNVNALELDDSALYLCASSLGAQTDTQYFGPGTRLTVL.

The chain uses TRBV25-1 and TRBJ2-7; possible D gene TRBD2, 6 bases. The CDR3 is made up of 11 amino acids. Germline V gene sequence: CDR1 MGHDK, CDR2 SYGVNS. Trimming shortened V by 8 bases and J by 6 bases, and 11 bases separated the two germline ends. In DNA form, the CDR3 reads TGTGCCAGCGATTCCGGGAGCGAGCAGTACTTC. This codes for CASDSGSEQYF.

This clone was detected once. The genes are TRBV6-5 and TRBJ1-2, with a weak D call TRBD1 (5 bases). The CDR3 loop spans 13 amino acids. Germline CDR1 MNHEY, CDR2 SVGAGI. V was trimmed by 0 bases and J by 7 bases, leaving 9 bases between them. The CDR3 spells CASSYSSGLGYTF. CDR3 in DNA: TGTGCCAGCAGTTACTCGTCAGGGCTTGGCTACACCTTC.

In this sample, this clone turned up once. The chain combines TRBV5-4 with TRBJ2-5; TRBD1 is a possible D gene (6 bases). The CDR3 consists of 14 residues. The germline V and J ends were trimmed by 4 bases and 1 base, with 11 bases remaining between them. From germline, CDR1 is SGHNT and CDR2 YYREEE (reference sequence). The CDR3: CASSPPTGQETQYF. As DNA, the CDR3 is TGTGCCAGCAGCCCCCCGACAGGCCAAGAGACCCAGTACTTC.